A selection of T cell receptor beta chains follows, all from one sample in a study of a mutant IDH1 vaccine in newly diagnosed glioma. The antigens of these receptors remain unknown. This table comes from immunoSEQ multiplex PCR, and its TCRdb copy is limited to in-frame clones, with some not included. The table records tens of thousands of clones, 82% of them present only once. The source was PBMCs, collected from a glioma patient whose treatment included an IDH1 peptide vaccine. The receptors were sampled from a man aged 18 to 35 with glioma. Some clones in this sample may be carry-over from other donors' samples. CDR3s include the opening cysteine and the closing phenylalanine or tryptophan.

v_gene: TRBV6-5; j_gene: TRBJ1-1; CDR3aa: CASSPGLPMNTEAFF
v_gene: TRBV6-5; j_gene: TRBJ1-3; CDR3aa: CASSQGGPSGNTIYF
v_gene: TRBV7-2; j_gene: TRBJ2-5; CDR3aa: CASSPRWGKETQYF
v_gene: TRBV18; j_gene: TRBJ1-5; CDR3aa: CASSPGLMGSQHF
v_gene: TRBV29-1; j_gene: TRBJ1-5; CDR3aa: CSVRIGATGGPQHF
v_gene: TRBV19; j_gene: TRBJ1-2; CDR3aa: CASSIGQGNYGYTF
v_gene: TRBV7-9; j_gene: TRBJ2-3; CDR3aa: CASSPLGGWPDTQYF
v_gene: TRBV6-5; j_gene: TRBJ2-7; CDR3aa: CASSYSTPGHAHEQYF
v_gene: TRBV5-1; j_gene: TRBJ1-4; CDR3aa: CASSSRDLGGATNEKLFF
v_gene: TRBV25-1; j_gene: TRBJ1-3; CDR3aa: CASSEYRLGRAGNTIYF
v_gene: TRBV9; j_gene: TRBJ2-3; CDR3aa: CASSVGTSTDTQYF
v_gene: TRBV6-1; j_gene: TRBJ2-1; CDR3aa: CASKGGDSSYNEQFF
v_gene: TRBV6-1; j_gene: TRBJ1-6; CDR3aa: CASSVEGENSPLHF
v_gene: TRBV15; j_gene: TRBJ1-6; CDR3aa: CATSRDGSYNSPLHF
v_gene: TRBV5-1; j_gene: TRBJ1-6; CDR3aa: CASSLAATGGTYNSPLHF
v_gene: TRBV6-6; j_gene: TRBJ1-6; CDR3aa: CASSPGQGGSPLHF
v_gene: TRBV27; j_gene: TRBJ2-5; CDR3aa: CATSRSDRMTETQYF
v_gene: TRBV6-5; j_gene: TRBJ1-1; CDR3aa: CASSYSTEMNTEAFF
v_gene: TRBV5-4; j_gene: TRBJ2-6; CDR3aa: CASSLSGANVLTF
v_gene: TRBV5-1; j_gene: TRBJ2-3; CDR3aa: CASSLAGPPADTQYF
v_gene: TRBV7-9; j_gene: TRBJ1-1; CDR3aa: CASSLGQGLSAFF
v_gene: TRBV5-4; j_gene: TRBJ1-2; CDR3aa: CASSLGQENYGYTF
v_gene: TRBV6-5; j_gene: TRBJ1-4; CDR3aa: CASSPFGSEKLFF
v_gene: TRBV2; j_gene: TRBJ2-1; CDR3aa: CASRVLAGANEQFF
v_gene: TRBV28; j_gene: TRBJ1-2; CDR3aa: CASSPISTGSGYTF
v_gene: TRBV9; j_gene: TRBJ2-7; CDR3aa: CASSVAYGGSYEQYF
v_gene: TRBV27; j_gene: TRBJ1-6; CDR3aa: CASSLSSEAGRLPLHF
v_gene: TRBV6-6; j_gene: TRBJ1-4; CDR3aa: CASIHVLAKATELFF
v_gene: TRBV4-2; j_gene: TRBJ1-4; CDR3aa: CASSQEGGQGARKLFF
v_gene: TRBV7-2; j_gene: TRBJ1-1; CDR3aa: CASRRQGSNTEAFF
v_gene: TRBV9; j_gene: TRBJ2-7; CDR3aa: CASSVVPTGSYEQYF
v_gene: TRBV4-2; j_gene: TRBJ2-2; CDR3aa: CASSRAPGDNTGELFF
v_gene: TRBV6-1; j_gene: TRBJ2-2; CDR3aa: CASSAIGAGKNTGELFF
v_gene: TRBV7-7; j_gene: TRBJ2-3; CDR3aa: CASSLHGRNTDTQYF
v_gene: TRBV6-6; j_gene: TRBJ1-3; CDR3aa: CATVYDRSGNTIYF